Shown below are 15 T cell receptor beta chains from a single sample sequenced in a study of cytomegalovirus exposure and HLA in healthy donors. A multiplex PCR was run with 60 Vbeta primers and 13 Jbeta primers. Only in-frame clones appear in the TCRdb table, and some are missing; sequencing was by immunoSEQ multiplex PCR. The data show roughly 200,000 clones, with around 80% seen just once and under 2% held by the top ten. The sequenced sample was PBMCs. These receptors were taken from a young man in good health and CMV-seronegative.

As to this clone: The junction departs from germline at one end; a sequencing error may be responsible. The DNA for the CDR3 is TGTGCCAGCAGCCAAGAAGGAACTTCAGGGTCTTTTCTAACTGGTGCCAACGTCCTGACTTTC. This gives the protein CASSQEGTSGSFLTGANVLTF. The chain has TRBV4-2 and TRBJ2-6; TRBD1 might be the D (5 bases). This CDR3 region has 21 residues. Germline-derived CDR1 and CDR2 are LGHNA and YNFKEQ.

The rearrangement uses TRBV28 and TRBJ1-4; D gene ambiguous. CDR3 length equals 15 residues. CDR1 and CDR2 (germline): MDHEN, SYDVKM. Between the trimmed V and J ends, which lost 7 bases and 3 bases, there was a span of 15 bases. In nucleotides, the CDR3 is TGTGCCAGCAAGCCCTCGGGGAGCCCTAATGAAAAACTGTTTTTT. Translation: CASKPSGSPNEKLFF.

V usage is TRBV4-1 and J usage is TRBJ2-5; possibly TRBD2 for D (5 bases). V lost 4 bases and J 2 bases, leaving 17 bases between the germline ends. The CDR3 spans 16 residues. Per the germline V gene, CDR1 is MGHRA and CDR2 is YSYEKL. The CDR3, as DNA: TGCGCCAGCAGCCCTGTAGGTAGGACGGGACAAGAGACCCAGTACTTC. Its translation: CASSPVGRTGQETQYF.

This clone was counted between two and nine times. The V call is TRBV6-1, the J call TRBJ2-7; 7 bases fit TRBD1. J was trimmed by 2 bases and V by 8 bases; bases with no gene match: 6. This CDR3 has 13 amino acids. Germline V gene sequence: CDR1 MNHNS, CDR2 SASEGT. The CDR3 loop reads CASSGTETYEQYF. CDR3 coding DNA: TGTGCCAGCTCTGGGACAGAAACCTACGAGCAGTACTTC.

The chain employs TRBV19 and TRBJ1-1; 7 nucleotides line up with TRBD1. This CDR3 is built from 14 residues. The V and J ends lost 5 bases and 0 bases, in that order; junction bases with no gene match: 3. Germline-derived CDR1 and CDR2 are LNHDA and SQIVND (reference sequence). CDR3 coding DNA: TGTGCCAGTAGTTCACAGGGGCTGAACACTGAAGCTTTCTTT. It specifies CASSSQGLNTEAFF.

The CDR3 DNA reads TGCGCCAGCAGCAACGGAGTAGGTCAGGGGGCCGATGGCTACACCTTC. Translated: CASSNGVGQGADGYTF. The V gene is TRBV5-1, the J gene TRBJ1-2, with TRBD1 matching over 8 bases. Germline lookup yields CDR1 SGHRS and CDR2 YFSETQ. The CDR3 is 16 amino acids. The ends lost 4 bases at V and 6 bases at J; junction bases unmatched: 14. Using reference TRBV5-1 and TRBJ1-2 for the parts outside the CDR3, the full variable domain is KAGVTQTPRYLIKTRGQQVTLSCSPISGHRSVSWYQQTPGQGLQFLFEYFSETQRNKGNFPGRFSGRQFSNSRSEMNVSTLELGDSALYLCASSNGVGQGADGYTFGSGTRLTVV.

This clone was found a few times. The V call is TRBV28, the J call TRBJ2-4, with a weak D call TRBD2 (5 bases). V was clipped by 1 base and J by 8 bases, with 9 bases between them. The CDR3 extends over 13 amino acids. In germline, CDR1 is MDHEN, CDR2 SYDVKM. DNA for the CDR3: TGTGCCAGCAGTTTATACGGGAATGACATTCAGTACTTC. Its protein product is CASSLYGNDIQYF.

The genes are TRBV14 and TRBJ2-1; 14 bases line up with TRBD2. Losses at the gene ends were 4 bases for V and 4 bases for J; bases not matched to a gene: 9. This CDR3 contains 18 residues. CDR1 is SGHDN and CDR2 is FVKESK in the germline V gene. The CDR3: CASSPSPGTSGRYNEQFF. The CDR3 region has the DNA TGTGCCAGCAGCCCGAGTCCCGGGACTAGCGGGAGATACAATGAGCAGTTCTTC.

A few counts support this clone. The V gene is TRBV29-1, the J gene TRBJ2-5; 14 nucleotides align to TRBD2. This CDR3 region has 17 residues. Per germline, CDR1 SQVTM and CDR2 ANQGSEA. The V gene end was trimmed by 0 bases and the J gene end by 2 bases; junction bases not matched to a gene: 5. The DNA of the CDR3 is TGCAGCGTTGAAGATGGGAGGACTAGCGGGAGGCAAGAGACCCAGTACTTC. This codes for CSVEDGRTSGRQETQYF.

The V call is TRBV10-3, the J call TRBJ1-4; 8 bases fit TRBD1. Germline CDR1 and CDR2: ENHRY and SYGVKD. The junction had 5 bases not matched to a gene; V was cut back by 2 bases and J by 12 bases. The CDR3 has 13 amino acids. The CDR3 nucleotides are TGTGCCATCAGTGAGGGGACAGGCCGAGAACTGTTTTTT. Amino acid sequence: CAISEGTGRELFF.

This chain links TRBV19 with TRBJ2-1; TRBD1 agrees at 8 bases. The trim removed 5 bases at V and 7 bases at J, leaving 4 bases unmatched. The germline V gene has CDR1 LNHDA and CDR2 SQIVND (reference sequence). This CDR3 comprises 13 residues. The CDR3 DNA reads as TGTGCCAGTAGTCAGGGGGCGCGGAATGAGCAGTTCTTC. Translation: CASSQGARNEQFF.

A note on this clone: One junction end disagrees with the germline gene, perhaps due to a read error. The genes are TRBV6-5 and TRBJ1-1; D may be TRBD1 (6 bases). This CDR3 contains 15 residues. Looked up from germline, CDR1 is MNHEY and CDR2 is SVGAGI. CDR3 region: CASSDSQGSGTEAFF. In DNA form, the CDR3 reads TGTGCCAGCAGTGACTCCCAGGGGTCTGGCACTGAAGCTTTCTTT.

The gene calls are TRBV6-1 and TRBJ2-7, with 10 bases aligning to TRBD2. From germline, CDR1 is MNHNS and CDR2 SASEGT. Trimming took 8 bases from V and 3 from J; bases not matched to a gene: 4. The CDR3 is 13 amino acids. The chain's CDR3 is CASLASGSYEQYF. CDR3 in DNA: TGTGCCAGCCTAGCTAGCGGGAGCTACGAGCAGTACTTC.

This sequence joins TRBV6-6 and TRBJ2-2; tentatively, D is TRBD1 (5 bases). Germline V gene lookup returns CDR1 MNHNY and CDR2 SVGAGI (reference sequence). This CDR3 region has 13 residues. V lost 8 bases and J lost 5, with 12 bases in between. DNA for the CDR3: TGTGCCAGCGGGGCAGCACAGACCGGGGAGCTGTTTTTT. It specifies CASGAAQTGELFF.

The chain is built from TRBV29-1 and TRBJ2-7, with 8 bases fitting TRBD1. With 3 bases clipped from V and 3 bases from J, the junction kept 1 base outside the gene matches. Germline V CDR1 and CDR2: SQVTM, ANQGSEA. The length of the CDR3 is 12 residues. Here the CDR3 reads CSVETGDYEQYF. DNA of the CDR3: TGCAGCGTTGAGACAGGGGACTACGAGCAGTACTTC.